The source of this TCR beta chain is a study of graft-versus-host responses after intestinal transplantation. Study in general: Each of the recipients got a multivisceral, liver-intestinal, or isolated intestinal transplant. Study results and limitations: Investigators detected GvH clones in recipient marrow, with some emerging earlier in ileum or blood.

In the case of this clone: As yet, its antigen is unknown.

Produced via immunoSEQ multiplex PCR; TCRdb's table is partial and in-frame only. The table has tens of thousands of clones, around 89% seen once. This CDR3 has 15 amino acids. J was trimmed by 1 base and V by 7 bases; bases with no gene match: 7. CDR1 and CDR2 (germline): LNHDA, SQIVND (reference sequence). The TCR originated in a human donor who was the organ donor for an intestinal transplant. The sequencing used unstimulated CD4+ T cells sorted from spleen or lymph node cells, collected before transplant. The genes are TRBV19 and TRBJ2-1, with 7 bases identical to TRBD1. CDR3 in DNA: TGTGCCAGTACCTCGACAGGGCTTTCCTACAATGAGCAGTTCTTC. This codes for CASTSTGLSYNEQFF. Full variable domain (rest looked up from reference TRBV19 and TRBJ2-1): DGGITQSPKYLFRKEGQNVTLSCEQNLNHDAMYWYRQDPGQGLRLIYYSQIVNDFQKGDIAEGYSVSREKKESFPLTVTSAQKNPTAFYLCASTSTGLSYNEQFFGPGTRLTVL.